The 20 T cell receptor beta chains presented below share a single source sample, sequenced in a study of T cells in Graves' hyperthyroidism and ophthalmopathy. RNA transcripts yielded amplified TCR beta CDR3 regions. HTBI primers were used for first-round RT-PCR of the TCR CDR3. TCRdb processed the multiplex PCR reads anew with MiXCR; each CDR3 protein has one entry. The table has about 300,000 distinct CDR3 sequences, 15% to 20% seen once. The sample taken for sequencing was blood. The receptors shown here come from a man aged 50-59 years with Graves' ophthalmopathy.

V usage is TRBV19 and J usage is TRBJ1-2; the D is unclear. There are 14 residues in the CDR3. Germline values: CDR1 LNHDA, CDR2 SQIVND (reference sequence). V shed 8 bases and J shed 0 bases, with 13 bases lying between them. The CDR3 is CASADSVSNYGYTF. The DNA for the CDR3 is TGTGCCAGTGCTGACTCGGTCTCTAACTATGGCTACACCTTC.

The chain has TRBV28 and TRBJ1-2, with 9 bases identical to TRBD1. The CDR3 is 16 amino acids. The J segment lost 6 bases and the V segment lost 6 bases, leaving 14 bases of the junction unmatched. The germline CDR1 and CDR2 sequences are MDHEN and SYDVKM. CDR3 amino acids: CASRTERQGVVDGYTF. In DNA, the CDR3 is TGTGCCAGCAGAACCGAAAGACAGGGGGTGGTAGATGGCTACACCTTC.

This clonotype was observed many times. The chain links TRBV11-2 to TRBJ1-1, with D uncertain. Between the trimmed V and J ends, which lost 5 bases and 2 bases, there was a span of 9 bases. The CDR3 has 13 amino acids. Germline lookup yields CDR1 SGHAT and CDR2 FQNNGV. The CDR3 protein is CASSPMLNTEAFF. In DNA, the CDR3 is TGTGCCAGCAGCCCCATGTTAAACACTGAAGCTTTCTTT.

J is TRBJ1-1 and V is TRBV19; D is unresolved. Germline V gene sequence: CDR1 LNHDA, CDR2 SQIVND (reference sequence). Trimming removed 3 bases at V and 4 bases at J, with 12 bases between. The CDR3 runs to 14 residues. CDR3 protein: CASSMGSQSTEAFF. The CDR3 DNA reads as TGTGCCAGTAGTATGGGCAGTCAATCCACTGAAGCTTTCTTT.

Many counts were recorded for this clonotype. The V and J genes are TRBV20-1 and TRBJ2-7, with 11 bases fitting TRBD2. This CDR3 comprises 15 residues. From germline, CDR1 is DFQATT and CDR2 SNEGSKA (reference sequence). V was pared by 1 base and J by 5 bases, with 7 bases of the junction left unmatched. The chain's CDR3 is CSARGRSGRDDEQYF. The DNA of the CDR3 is TGCAGTGCTAGAGGTCGTAGCGGGAGGGATGACGAGCAGTACTTC.

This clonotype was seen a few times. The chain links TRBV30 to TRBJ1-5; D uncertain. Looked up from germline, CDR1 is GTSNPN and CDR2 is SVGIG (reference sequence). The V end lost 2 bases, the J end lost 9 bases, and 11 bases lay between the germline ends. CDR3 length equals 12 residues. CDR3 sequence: CAWSNGDLPQHF. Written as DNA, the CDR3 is TGTGCCTGGAGTAATGGCGACTTGCCCCAGCATTTT.

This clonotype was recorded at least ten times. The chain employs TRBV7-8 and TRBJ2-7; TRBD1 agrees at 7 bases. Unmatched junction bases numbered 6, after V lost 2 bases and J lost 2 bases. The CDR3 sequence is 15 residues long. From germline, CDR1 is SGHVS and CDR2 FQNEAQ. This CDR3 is CASSLMGQHTYEQYF. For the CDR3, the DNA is TGTGCCAGCAGCTTAATGGGACAGCATACCTACGAGCAGTACTTC.

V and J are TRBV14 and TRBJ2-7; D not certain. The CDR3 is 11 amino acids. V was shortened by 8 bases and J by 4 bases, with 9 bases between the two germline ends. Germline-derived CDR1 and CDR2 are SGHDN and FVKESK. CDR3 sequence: CASAKSYEQYF. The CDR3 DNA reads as TGTGCCAGCGCAAAGAGTTACGAGCAGTACTTC.

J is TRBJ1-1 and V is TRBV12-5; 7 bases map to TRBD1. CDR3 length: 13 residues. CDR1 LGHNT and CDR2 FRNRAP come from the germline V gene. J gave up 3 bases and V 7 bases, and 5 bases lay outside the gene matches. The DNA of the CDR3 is TGTGCTAGTGTTAGACAGGGTCACACTGAAGCTTTCTTT. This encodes CASVRQGHTEAFF.

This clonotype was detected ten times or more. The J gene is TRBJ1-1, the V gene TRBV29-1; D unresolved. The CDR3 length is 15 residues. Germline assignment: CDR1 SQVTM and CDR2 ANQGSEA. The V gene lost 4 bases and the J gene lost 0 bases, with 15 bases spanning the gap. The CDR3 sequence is CSVGSYGQMNTEAFF. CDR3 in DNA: TGCAGCGTTGGTTCCTATGGGCAGATGAACACTGAAGCTTTCTTT.

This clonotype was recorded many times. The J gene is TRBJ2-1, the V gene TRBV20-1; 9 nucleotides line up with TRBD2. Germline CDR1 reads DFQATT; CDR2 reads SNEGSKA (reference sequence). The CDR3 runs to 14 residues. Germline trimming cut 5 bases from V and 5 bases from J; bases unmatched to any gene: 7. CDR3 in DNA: TGCAGTGCTCCACCGGGACTAGCACACAATGAGCAGTTCTTC. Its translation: CSAPPGLAHNEQFF.

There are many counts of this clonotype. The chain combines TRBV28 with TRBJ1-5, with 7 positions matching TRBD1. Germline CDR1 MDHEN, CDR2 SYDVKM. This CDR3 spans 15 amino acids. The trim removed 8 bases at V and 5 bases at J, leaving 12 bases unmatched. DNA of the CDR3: TGTGCCAGCCATACAGGGGTCGGATCCTATCAGCCCCAGCATTTT. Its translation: CASHTGVGSYQPQHF.

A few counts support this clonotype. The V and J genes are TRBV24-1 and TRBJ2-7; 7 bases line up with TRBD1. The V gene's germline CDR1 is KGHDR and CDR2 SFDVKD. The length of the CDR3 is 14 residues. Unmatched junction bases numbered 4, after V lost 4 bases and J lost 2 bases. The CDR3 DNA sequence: TGTGCCACCAGTGACCCGGGACAGCCCTACGAGCAGTACTTC. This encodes CATSDPGQPYEQYF.

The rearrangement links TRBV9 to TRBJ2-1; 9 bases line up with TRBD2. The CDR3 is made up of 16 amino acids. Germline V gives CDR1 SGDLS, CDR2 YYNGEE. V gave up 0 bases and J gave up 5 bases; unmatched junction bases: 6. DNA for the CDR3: TGTGCCAGCAGCGTAGAGGGAGTAGCGGGGGACAATGAGCAGTTCTTC. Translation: CASSVEGVAGDNEQFF.

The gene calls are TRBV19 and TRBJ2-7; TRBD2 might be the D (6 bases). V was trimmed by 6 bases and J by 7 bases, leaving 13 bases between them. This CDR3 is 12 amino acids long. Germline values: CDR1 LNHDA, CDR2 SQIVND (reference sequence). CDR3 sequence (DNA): TGTGCCAGTAGCCCTAGCGTGGGGGAGCAGTACTTC. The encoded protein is CASSPSVGEQYF.

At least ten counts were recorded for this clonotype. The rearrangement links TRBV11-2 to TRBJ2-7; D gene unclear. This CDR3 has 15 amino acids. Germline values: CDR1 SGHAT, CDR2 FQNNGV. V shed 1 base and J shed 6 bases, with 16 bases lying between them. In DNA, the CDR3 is TGTGCCAGCAGCTTAGTTGCCAATTATCTCCCCGAGCAGTACTTC. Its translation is CASSLVANYLPEQYF. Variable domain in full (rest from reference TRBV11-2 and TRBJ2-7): EAGVAQSPRYKIIEKRQSVAFWCNPISGHATLYWYQQILGQGPKLLIQFQNNGVVDDSQLPKDRFSAERLKGVDSTLKIQPAKLEDSAVYLCASSLVANYLPEQYFGPGTRLTVT.

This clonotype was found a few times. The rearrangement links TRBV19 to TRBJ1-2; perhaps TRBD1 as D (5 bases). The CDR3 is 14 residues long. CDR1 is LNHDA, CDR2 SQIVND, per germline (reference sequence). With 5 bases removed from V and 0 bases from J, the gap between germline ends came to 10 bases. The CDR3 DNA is TGTGCCAGTAGTGACGGACAATCTAACTATGGCTACACCTTC. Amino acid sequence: CASSDGQSNYGYTF.

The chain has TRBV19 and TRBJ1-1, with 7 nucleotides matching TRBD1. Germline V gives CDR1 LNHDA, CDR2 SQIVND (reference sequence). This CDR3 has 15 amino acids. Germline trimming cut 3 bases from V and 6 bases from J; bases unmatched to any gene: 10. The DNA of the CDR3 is TGTGCCAGTAGTATTACCCTACAGGGGTATTCTGAAGCTTTCTTT. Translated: CASSITLQGYSEAFF.

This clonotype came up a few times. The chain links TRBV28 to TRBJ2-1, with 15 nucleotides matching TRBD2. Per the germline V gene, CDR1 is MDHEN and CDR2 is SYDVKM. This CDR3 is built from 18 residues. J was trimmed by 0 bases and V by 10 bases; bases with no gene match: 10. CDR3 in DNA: TGTGCCATCACCGGACTAGCGGGAGGGCGGAGCTCCTACAATGAGCAGTTCTTC. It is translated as CAITGLAGGRSSYNEQFF.

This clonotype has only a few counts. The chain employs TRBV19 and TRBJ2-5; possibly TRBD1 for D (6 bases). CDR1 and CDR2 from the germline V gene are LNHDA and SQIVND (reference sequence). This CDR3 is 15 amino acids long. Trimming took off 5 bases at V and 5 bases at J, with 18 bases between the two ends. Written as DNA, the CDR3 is TGTGCCAGTAGTTACTCAACACAGGGTGGCGAGACCCAGTACTTC. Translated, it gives CASSYSTQGGETQYF. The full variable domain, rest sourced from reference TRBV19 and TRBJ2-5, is DGGITQSPKYLFRKEGQNVTLSCEQNLNHDAMYWYRQDPGQGLRLIYYSQIVNDFQKGDIAEGYSVSREKKESFPLTVTSAQKNPTAFYLCASSYSTQGGETQYFGPGTRLLVL.